This T cell receptor (beta chain) was identified in a study of blood T cell repertoires in COVID-19. The wider study: Italy, Spain and the United States were the sources of the convalescent and acute COVID-19 samples. T cells, B-cell-depleted T cells, or PBMCs supplied cDNA or gDNA.

Under the authors' procedure: The assay estimated nucleated cells by amplifying reference gene primers. Method: immunoSEQ multiplex PCR; TCRdb's copy keeps in-frame clones and lacks some. V and J calls and clone size are as listed in that table; D and trimming were resolved from the DNA. Among fewer than 250,000 clones listed, over 65% were seen once. Material for sequencing was peripheral blood. This TCR was sampled from a woman in her 70s with active or convalescent COVID-19.

The CDR3 loop is CASSKGQGALVGYTF. As DNA, the CDR3 is TGCGCCAGCAGTAAGGGACAGGGGGCTCTGGTTGGCTACACCTTC. The chain recombines TRBV5-1 with TRBJ1-2, with 12 bases fitting TRBD1. V lost 5 bases to trimming and J lost 7 bases; unmatched junction nucleotides: 9. CDR3 size: 15 residues. From germline, CDR1 is SGHRS and CDR2 YFSETQ.